These T cell receptor beta chains were read from a single sample in a study of T cell changes during pregnancy in multiple sclerosis. The assay was immunoSEQ multiplex PCR, and TCRdb's table has in-frame clones only and misses some. The data hold around 80,000 clones, with approximately 93% observed a single time. The sample was peripheral blood, taken in the second trimester of pregnancy. The receptors were sampled from a female donor in good health, enrolled as a control in a pregnancy study. Both conserved end residues are part of each CDR3. D genes are given only for firm matches. Expanded clones get a size class; other rows say once, few or many, or leave the size out.

DNA: TGTGCCAGCAGAAGACTAGCGGGATCTAGCGAGCAGTACTTC
CDR3: CASRRLAGSSEQYF
D: TRBD2
size: -
V: TRBV5-5
J: TRBJ2-7

DNA: TGTGCCAGCAGCCAAGATCCTGTAGCGGAAAACACCGGGGAGCTGTTTTTT
CDR3: CASSQDPVAENTGELFF
D: -
size: few
V: TRBV4-2
J: TRBJ2-2

DNA: TGTGCCAGCAGCTTTTCGGGAAACACCATATATTTT
CDR3: CASSFSGNTIYF
D: -
size: -
V: TRBV11-2
J: TRBJ1-3

DNA: TGTGCCAGCAGCCGAGGGGGTAAAGATGGCTACACCTTC
CDR3: CASSRGGKDGYTF
D: -
size: once
V: TRBV6-5
J: TRBJ1-2

DNA: TGTGCCAGCAGCGTGGAAGGGGATGTCGGGGAGCTGTTTTTT
CDR3: CASSVEGDVGELFF
D: -
size: -
V: TRBV9
J: TRBJ2-2

DNA: TGTGCCAGCAGCCCGACAGCAACTAATGAAAAACTGTTTTTT
CDR3: CASSPTATNEKLFF
D: -
size: -
V: TRBV7-8
J: TRBJ1-4

DNA: TGTGCCAGCAGTTTGGGAGTGAATCAGCCCCAGCATTTT
CDR3: CASSLGVNQPQHF
D: -
size: -
V: TRBV27
J: TRBJ1-5

DNA: TGCGCCAGCAGCCAAAAAGTACGGGGGGGCAATGGCTACACCTTC
CDR3: CASSQKVRGGNGYTF
D: -
size: -
V: TRBV4-1
J: TRBJ1-2

DNA: TGCGCCAGCAGCTTGTCGGACACAGGGGCCTACAATGAGCAGTTCTTC
CDR3: CASSLSDTGAYNEQFF
D: TRBD1
size: -
V: TRBV5-1
J: TRBJ2-1

DNA: TGTGCCAGTAGATCACAGGGGAGGAGGACAGATACGCAGTATTTT
CDR3: CASRSQGRRTDTQYF
D: -
size: once
V: TRBV19
J: TRBJ2-3

DNA: TGTGCCAGCAGTCTTCGGGAAGGCTATGGCTACACCTTC
CDR3: CASSLREGYGYTF
D: -
size: few
V: TRBV6-1
J: TRBJ1-2

DNA: TGTGCCAGCAGCACCTTGACAGGGTTCACTGAAGCTTTCTTT
CDR3: CASSTLTGFTEAFF
D: TRBD1
size: few
V: TRBV7-9
J: TRBJ1-1

DNA: TGTGCCAGCAGCTTGGACAGCAGCTCCTACGAGCAGTACTTC
CDR3: CASSLDSSSYEQYF
D: -
size: -
V: TRBV11-1
J: TRBJ2-7

DNA: TGTGCCAGCAGTCGATGGGGGGGGCAGGGAGAGGCCCAGTACTTC
CDR3: CASSRWGGQGEAQYF
D: -
size: -
V: TRBV2
J: TRBJ2-5

DNA: TGTGCCAGCAGTGATTTGGGACAGAACTCCTACGAGCAGTACTTC
CDR3: CASSDLGQNSYEQYF
D: TRBD1
size: -
V: TRBV2
J: TRBJ2-7

DNA: TGCGCCAGCAGCCAAGTGCAAGCGCGGACAGATACGCAGTATTTT
CDR3: CASSQVQARTDTQYF
D: -
size: -
V: TRBV4-1
J: TRBJ2-3

DNA: TGCAGCGTTGCCGACGGGGGATCCGGGGAGCTGTTTTTT
CDR3: CSVADGGSGELFF
D: -
size: -
V: TRBV29-1
J: TRBJ2-2

DNA: TGTGCCACTCCGGGGGACAGGGGGGATACAGATACGCAGTATTTT
CDR3: CATPGDRGDTDTQYF
D: TRBD1
size: once
V: TRBV6-1
J: TRBJ2-3

DNA: TGTGCCAGCAGCGATGACAGGAGCGATGAGCAGTTCTTC
CDR3: CASSDDRSDEQFF
D: -
size: -
V: TRBV25-1
J: TRBJ2-1

DNA: TGTGCCAGCAGCTTAACCGGGAGCGGAGATGAGCAGTTCTTC
CDR3: CASSLTGSGDEQFF
D: -
size: -
V: TRBV11-3
J: TRBJ2-1

DNA: TGTGCCAGCAGCTTAGCCGGGACTACCTACACAGATACGCAGTATTTT
CDR3: CASSLAGTTYTDTQYF
D: TRBD2
size: -
V: TRBV7-2
J: TRBJ2-3

DNA: TGTGCCAGCAGCCCGACAGCGTCTGGGGCCAACGTCCTGACTTTC
CDR3: CASSPTASGANVLTF
D: -
size: -
V: TRBV28
J: TRBJ2-6

DNA: TGTGCCAGCAGTGGACAGGGGGACAATCAGCCCCAGCATTTT
CDR3: CASSGQGDNQPQHF
D: TRBD1
size: -
V: TRBV2
J: TRBJ1-5

DNA: TGTGCCATCAGTGAGTCGAGGACAGCCCAGACCTTCTACAATGAGCAGTTCTTC
CDR3: CAISESRTAQTFYNEQFF
D: -
size: -
V: TRBV10-3
J: TRBJ2-1

DNA: TGCGCCAGCAGCCAAGTCACCGGTCGGAGTGCTGAGACCCAGTACTTC
CDR3: CASSQVTGRSAETQYF
D: -
size: -
V: TRBV4-1
J: TRBJ2-5

DNA: TGTGCCAGCAGCAAAGGGGGGCGGCCGGTCTACGAGCAGTACTTC
CDR3: CASSKGGRPVYEQYF
D: -
size: -
V: TRBV21-1
J: TRBJ2-7

DNA: TGTGCCAGCAGCTTAGGAGGGGCAGGGGGCGAAAAACTGTTTTTT
CDR3: CASSLGGAGGEKLFF
D: TRBD1
size: -
V: TRBV7-2
J: TRBJ1-4

DNA: TGTGCCAGCAGCGTGGACAGGTGGGATGAAAAACTGTTTTTT
CDR3: CASSVDRWDEKLFF
D: TRBD1
size: -
V: TRBV5-6
J: TRBJ1-4